This T cell receptor (beta chain) was sequenced during a study of blood T cells in healthy people across ages. The use of a sample-barcoded 5' primer and a J-beta primer mix characterized a second PCR of about 6 to 12 cycles. Each TCR beta cDNA got a 12-nucleotide random molecular identifier. Each CDR3 protein is one row after TCRdb ran MiXCR on the 5' RACE reads. The table lists 1 million or so distinct CDR3 sequences, approximately 26% of them singletons, with 0.65% to 0.95% in the top ten. On this clonotype itself: A read error may account for a junction end that differs from germline.

There are 15 residues in the CDR3. Germline V gives CDR1 SGHTA, CDR2 FQGNSA. The data also belong to a second study, concerning T cells of mothers and their children. That study adds: Compared with unrelated pairs, related mother-child pairs had slightly higher, non-significant overlap.

The receptor was derived from a girl aged 2-9 years in good health. The V call is TRBV7-2, the J call TRBJ2-5; possibly TRBD1 or TRBD2 for D (5 bases each). Sequencing was done on a sample of blood. CDR3 residues: CASSLGGGSGETQHF. In DNA, the CDR3 is TGTGCCAGCAGCTTAGGGGGCGGATCTGGGGAGACCCAGCACTTC.